This is a list of T cell receptor beta chains from one sample in a study of blood T cells in healthy people across ages. From the 5' RACE reads, TCRdb called clonotypes with MiXCR, one entry per CDR3 protein. The sample lists under 800,000 distinct CDR3 sequences, roughly 20% occurring once. The specimen sequenced was blood. These receptors originate from a man between 65 and 85 years old in good health. Each CDR3 is given with its conserved first and last residue. The D gene is left open where the match is weak. Clone size is stated in some rows and not others, as once, few, many or a class when expanded.

D	size	V	J	CDR3	DNA
TRBD2	.	TRBV20-1	TRBJ2-5	CSATMWTSGSLETQYF	TGCAGTGCTACCATGTGGACTAGCGGGTCCTTGGAGACCCAGTACTTC
.	few	TRBV27	TRBJ2-1	CASIRRLSYNERFF	TGTGCCAGCATTAGACGACTCTCCTACAATGAGCGGTTCTTC
TRBD1	.	TRBV5-4	TRBJ1-2	CASSSDRAHGYTF	TGTGCCAGCAGCTCGGACAGGGCCCATGGCTACACCTTC
.	.	TRBV20-1	TRBJ2-7	CSAAPGSPRYEQYF	TGCAGTGCGGCCCCCGGGTCCCCCCGCTACGAGCAGTACTTC
TRBD2	many	TRBV7-9	TRBJ2-5	CASSSGTSSVETQYF	TGTGCCAGCAGCTCCGGGACTAGTAGCGTAGAGACCCAGTACTTC
.	.	TRBV29-1	TRBJ2-5	CSVGTDLMETQYF	TGCAGCGTTGGAACGGACCTAATGGAGACCCAGTACTTC
.	few	TRBV7-9	TRBJ2-7	CASTMGPYSYEQYF	TGTGCCAGTACTATGGGACCGTACTCCTACGAGCAGTACTTC
.	.	TRBV12-3/TRBV12-4	TRBJ2-1	CASSRTQSGTYNEQFF	TGTGCCAGCAGCAGGACCCAGAGCGGTACCTACAATGAGCAGTTCTTC
TRBD2	.	TRBV12-3/TRBV12-4	TRBJ2-1	CASSLRTREWYLSYNEQFF	TGTGCCAGCAGTCTCCGGACTAGGGAGTGGTACCTCTCCTACAATGAGCAGTTCTTC
TRBD1	few	TRBV19	TRBJ2-7	CASSETGTGSYEQYF	TGTGCCAGTAGTGAAACCGGGACAGGGTCCTACGAGCAGTACTTC
TRBD1	.	TRBV7-2	TRBJ2-4	CASSSGLSDREVLPKNIQYF	TGTGCCAGCAGCTCCGGGCTCAGCGACAGGGAAGTTCTACCCAAAAACATTCAGTACTTC
TRBD1	.	TRBV27	TRBJ1-2	CASSSDRGRGYTF	TGTGCCAGCAGTTCCGACAGGGGCCGTGGCTACACCTTC
.	few	TRBV3-1	TRBJ2-1	CASSQGHAPNEQFF	TGTGCCAGCAGCCAGGGACATGCCCCCAATGAGCAGTTCTTC
TRBD2	.	TRBV4-1	TRBJ2-7	CASSQGFGGLAGLYEQYF	TGCGCCAGCAGCCAAGGATTTGGGGGGCTAGCGGGTCTCTACGAGCAGTACTTC
.	few	TRBV10-3	TRBJ1-2	CAIKPPEGPYGYTF	TGTGCCATCAAGCCCCCAGAGGGGCCCTATGGCTACACCTTC
.	few	TRBV29-1	TRBJ1-5	CSVEISSNQPQHF	TGCAGCGTTGAAATCAGTAGCAATCAGCCCCAGCATTTT
TRBD2	few	TRBV9	TRBJ2-1	CASSVVVTSGRGEQFF	TGTGCCAGCAGCGTAGTCGTGACTAGCGGGAGGGGTGAGCAGTTCTTC
.	few	TRBV7-3	TRBJ2-3	CASSLGGRKGDTQYF	TGTGCCAGCAGCTTAGGGGGGAGAAAAGGGGATACGCAGTATTTT
TRBD2	.	TRBV5-1	TRBJ2-1	CASRDTSAHNEQFF	TGCGCCAGCCGTGATACTAGCGCCCACAATGAGCAGTTCTTC
TRBD2	few	TRBV7-8	TRBJ2-1	CASSGLATRFVNEQFF	TGTGCCAGCAGTGGACTAGCGACTCGTTTCGTGAATGAGCAGTTCTTC
TRBD2	.	TRBV7-9	TRBJ2-7	CASSPGLAGSSYEQYF	TGTGCCAGCAGCCCTGGACTAGCGGGAAGCTCCTACGAGCAGTACTTC
.	once	TRBV5-1	TRBJ2-5	CASSEDSGTQYF	TGCGCCAGCAGCGAGGACAGTGGGACCCAGTACTTC
TRBD1	.	TRBV5-1	TRBJ2-5	CASSLGDRETQYF	TGCGCCAGCAGCTTGGGGGACAGAGAGACCCAGTACTTC
TRBD1	.	TRBV6-6	TRBJ2-5	CASSSQGAFQETQYF	TGTGCCAGCAGCTCACAGGGGGCATTCCAAGAGACCCAGTACTTC
.	.	TRBV5-6	TRBJ1-5	CASSFGGGASSNQPQHF	TGTGCCAGCAGCTTTGGAGGGGGGGCTTCTAGCAATCAGCCCCAGCATTTT
.	.	TRBV3-1	TRBJ1-1	CASSQVSGNTEAFF	TGTGCCAGCAGCCAAGTTTCGGGGAACACTGAAGCTTTCTTT
TRBD1	.	TRBV28	TRBJ2-3	CASSFSDRGTDTQYF	TGTGCCAGCAGTTTCTCCGACAGGGGAACAGATACGCAGTATTTT
TRBD2	few	TRBV20-1	TRBJ2-1	CSAILAGVAEQFF	TGCAGTGCTATATTAGCGGGAGTAGCTGAGCAGTTCTTC
TRBD1	.	TRBV28	TRBJ1-6	CASSLDRTNSPLHF	TGTGCCAGCAGTTTGGACAGGACTAATTCACCCCTCCACTTT
TRBD1	.	TRBV4-2	TRBJ1-3	CASSQSQGQGFGTIYF	TGTGCCAGCAGCCAATCCCAGGGACAGGGGTTCGGCACCATATATTTT
.	many	TRBV5-1	TRBJ2-7	CASSLGLIRGSYEQYF	TGCGCCAGCAGCTTGGGGCTCATCCGAGGCTCCTACGAGCAGTACTTC
TRBD1	few	TRBV12-3/TRBV12-4	TRBJ2-7	CATQQGTHEQYF	TGTGCCACGCAACAGGGGACCCACGAGCAGTACTTC
TRBD1	few	TRBV18	TRBJ2-5	CASSPRGPSVQETQYF	TGTGCCAGCTCACCCAGGGGGCCGTCAGTCCAAGAGACCCAGTACTTC
.	.	TRBV9	TRBJ1-6	CASSVGTVNSPLHF	TGTGCCAGCAGCGTAGGGACAGTTAATTCACCCCTCCACTTT